What follows describes a single T cell receptor beta chain. RNA amounts of about 0.5 to 1 ug underwent reverse transcription with random hexamers. TCRdb used MiXCR to reprocess the immunoSEQ multiplex PCR reads, holding one entry per CDR3 protein. Of under 200,000 distinct CDR3 sequences in the sample, 85% to 95% were seen once. The sample comes from a study of CD8 T cells in Susac syndrome. The trim removed 4 bases at V and 8 bases at J, leaving 9 bases unmatched. The germline V gene encodes CDR1 LGHDT and CDR2 YNNKEL (reference sequence). The CDR3 runs to 15 residues. Through negative isolation, CD4+ and CD8+ T cells were obtained, while TEMRA cells were enriched using FACS.

Sequencing was carried out using CD4+ T cells from PBMCs. The clonotype comes from a human donor in good health. The chain joins TRBV3-1 to TRBJ2-1; 9 nucleotides match TRBD2. CDR3 coding DNA: TGTGCCAGCAGCCCCCTCCGAGCGGGAGGTGATGAGCAGTTCTTC. As protein: CASSPLRAGGDEQFF.